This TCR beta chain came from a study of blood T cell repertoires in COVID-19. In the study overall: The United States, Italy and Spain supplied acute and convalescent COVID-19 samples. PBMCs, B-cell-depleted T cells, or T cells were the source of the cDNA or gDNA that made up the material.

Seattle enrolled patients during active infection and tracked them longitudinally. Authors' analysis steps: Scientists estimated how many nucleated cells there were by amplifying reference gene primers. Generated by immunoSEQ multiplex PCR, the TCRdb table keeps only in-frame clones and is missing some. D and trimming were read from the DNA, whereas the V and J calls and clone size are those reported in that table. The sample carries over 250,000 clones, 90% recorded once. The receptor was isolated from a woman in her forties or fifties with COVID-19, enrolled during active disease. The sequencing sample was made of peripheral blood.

The CDR3 reads CASSSDRGFRATEAFF. The CDR3 coding sequence is TGTGCCAGCAGCTCCGATCGGGGGTTTCGGGCCACTGAAGCTTTCTTT. The rearrangement joins TRBV11-2 to TRBJ1-1, with D possibly TRBD1 on 5 matching bases. V was shortened by 4 bases and J by 4 bases, with 19 bases between the two germline ends. This CDR3 contains 16 residues. Per the germline V gene, CDR1 is SGHAT and CDR2 is FQNNGV.